This is a list of T cell receptor beta chains from one sample in a study of PD-1 blockade in mismatch repair-deficient tumors. Sequencing was performed with immunoSEQ multiplex PCR; in TCRdb, only in-frame clones are kept and a portion is missing. The sample has 77,000 or so clones; about 82% are singletons. The sample was peripheral blood, taken 44 weeks after starting pembrolizumab. The source is an adult with mismatch repair-deficient cancer. Both conserved end residues are part of each CDR3. A row's size may be missing; if present it is once, few, many or a size class.

CDR3 protein: CASRGDGTYEQYF
clone size: .
CDR3 length: 13
V gene: TRBV2
J gene: TRBJ2-7

CDR3 protein: CASSYAFPRTQYF
clone size: .
CDR3 length: 13
V gene: TRBV27
J gene: TRBJ2-5

CDR3 protein: CASSGQVNTEAFF
clone size: .
CDR3 length: 13
V gene: TRBV7-6
J gene: TRBJ1-1

CDR3 protein: CASRGTSGTTYNEQFF
clone size: once
CDR3 length: 16
V gene: TRBV27
J gene: TRBJ2-1

CDR3 protein: CASGQGPDTQYF
clone size: .
CDR3 length: 12
V gene: TRBV2
J gene: TRBJ2-3

CDR3 protein: CASSLNADTQYF
clone size: .
CDR3 length: 12
V gene: TRBV7-2
J gene: TRBJ2-3

CDR3 protein: CAISAPGPSPSGNTIYF
clone size: .
CDR3 length: 17
V gene: TRBV10-3
J gene: TRBJ1-3

CDR3 protein: CASSQDQIYEQYF
clone size: .
CDR3 length: 13
V gene: TRBV7-9
J gene: TRBJ2-7

CDR3 protein: CASTTGTSGNNEQFF
clone size: .
CDR3 length: 15
V gene: TRBV27
J gene: TRBJ2-1

CDR3 protein: CASSTVAGEQFF
clone size: .
CDR3 length: 12
V gene: TRBV6-5
J gene: TRBJ2-1

CDR3 protein: CASRPGSSGNTIYF
clone size: .
CDR3 length: 14
V gene: TRBV19
J gene: TRBJ1-3

CDR3 protein: CASSPPEERTDTQYF
clone size: few
CDR3 length: 15
V gene: TRBV18
J gene: TRBJ2-3

CDR3 protein: CASRWDTQETQYF
clone size: .
CDR3 length: 13
V gene: TRBV5-4
J gene: TRBJ2-5

CDR3 protein: CASSFLNAGLAGGNEQFF
clone size: .
CDR3 length: 18
V gene: TRBV7-8
J gene: TRBJ2-1

CDR3 protein: CASSKGLTRYQETQYF
clone size: once
CDR3 length: 16
V gene: TRBV19
J gene: TRBJ2-5

CDR3 protein: CASSQESSQETQYF
clone size: .
CDR3 length: 14
V gene: TRBV4-2
J gene: TRBJ2-5

CDR3 protein: CASSQAPLAGPTDTQYF
clone size: once
CDR3 length: 17
V gene: TRBV4-1
J gene: TRBJ2-3

CDR3 protein: CASSPRTGGNEQFF
clone size: .
CDR3 length: 14
V gene: TRBV13
J gene: TRBJ2-1

CDR3 protein: CASSIGGSRNEQFF
clone size: .
CDR3 length: 14
V gene: TRBV19
J gene: TRBJ2-1

CDR3 protein: CASSIGTVRGYTF
clone size: .
CDR3 length: 13
V gene: TRBV7-2
J gene: TRBJ1-2

CDR3 protein: CASSPTSGTYNEQFF
clone size: few
CDR3 length: 15
V gene: TRBV18
J gene: TRBJ2-1

CDR3 protein: CASSGSTSLNTGELFF
clone size: .
CDR3 length: 16
V gene: TRBV9
J gene: TRBJ2-2

CDR3 protein: CAWSVGRGPSTDTQYF
clone size: .
CDR3 length: 16
V gene: TRBV30
J gene: TRBJ2-3

CDR3 protein: CASSFHSPNYGYTF
clone size: once
CDR3 length: 14
V gene: TRBV5-6
J gene: TRBJ1-2

CDR3 protein: CASSLVQGQDYEQYF
clone size: .
CDR3 length: 15
V gene: TRBV7-2
J gene: TRBJ2-7

CDR3 protein: CASSLARETQYF
clone size: .
CDR3 length: 12
V gene: TRBV7-8
J gene: TRBJ2-5

CDR3 protein: CASSFLTDEKLFF
clone size: .
CDR3 length: 13
V gene: TRBV7-2
J gene: TRBJ1-4

CDR3 protein: CASSTKEAYEQYF
clone size: few
CDR3 length: 13
V gene: TRBV21-1
J gene: TRBJ2-7

CDR3 protein: CASSHRVIAGVINEQFF
clone size: .
CDR3 length: 17
V gene: TRBV13
J gene: TRBJ2-1

CDR3 protein: CASSQGLAGNTDTQYF
clone size: .
CDR3 length: 16
V gene: TRBV5-1
J gene: TRBJ2-3

CDR3 protein: CASSERAYNEQFF
clone size: .
CDR3 length: 13
V gene: TRBV6-5
J gene: TRBJ2-1

CDR3 protein: CASSMGTDGYTF
clone size: few
CDR3 length: 12
V gene: TRBV7-9
J gene: TRBJ1-2

CDR3 protein: CASSQDTYEQYF
clone size: .
CDR3 length: 12
V gene: TRBV27
J gene: TRBJ2-7

CDR3 protein: CASSESIGRASYEQYF
clone size: .
CDR3 length: 16
V gene: TRBV19
J gene: TRBJ2-7

CDR3 protein: CASSEGTLEAFF
clone size: .
CDR3 length: 12
V gene: TRBV6-1
J gene: TRBJ1-1

CDR3 protein: CASSPKRGPTLEKLFF
clone size: .
CDR3 length: 16
V gene: TRBV5-5
J gene: TRBJ1-4

CDR3 protein: CASSASGTGEQFF
clone size: .
CDR3 length: 13
V gene: TRBV5-1
J gene: TRBJ2-1

CDR3 protein: CASSLAAGRAVQETQYF
clone size: .
CDR3 length: 17
V gene: TRBV7-8
J gene: TRBJ2-5

CDR3 protein: CASSLEGASNQPQHF
clone size: once
CDR3 length: 15
V gene: TRBV5-1
J gene: TRBJ1-5

CDR3 protein: CAWSGGRPNEKLFF
clone size: few
CDR3 length: 14
V gene: TRBV30
J gene: TRBJ1-4

CDR3 protein: CASSRTGTYGYTF
clone size: .
CDR3 length: 13
V gene: TRBV27
J gene: TRBJ1-2

CDR3 protein: CASSYERENSPLHF
clone size: .
CDR3 length: 14
V gene: TRBV18
J gene: TRBJ1-6

CDR3 protein: CASSEGTGGPYEQYF
clone size: .
CDR3 length: 15
V gene: TRBV2
J gene: TRBJ2-7

CDR3 protein: CASTVQPFSGNTIYF
clone size: .
CDR3 length: 15
V gene: TRBV5-4
J gene: TRBJ1-3

CDR3 protein: CASSPDSMNTEAFF
clone size: once
CDR3 length: 14
V gene: TRBV7-9
J gene: TRBJ1-1

CDR3 protein: CASSLALAPGQGMTEAFF
clone size: .
CDR3 length: 18
V gene: TRBV4-1
J gene: TRBJ1-1

CDR3 protein: CASSLPLGANVLTF
clone size: .
CDR3 length: 14
V gene: TRBV6-1
J gene: TRBJ2-6

CDR3 protein: CASSEPGLHNEQFF
clone size: .
CDR3 length: 14
V gene: TRBV5-4
J gene: TRBJ2-1

CDR3 protein: CASSSSRTNEKLFF
clone size: .
CDR3 length: 14
V gene: TRBV5-1
J gene: TRBJ1-4

CDR3 protein: CASSSRVNTEAFF
clone size: .
CDR3 length: 13
V gene: TRBV5-1
J gene: TRBJ1-1

CDR3 protein: CASSPSAGGRGEQFF
clone size: .
CDR3 length: 15
V gene: TRBV7-2
J gene: TRBJ2-1

CDR3 protein: CASTQRWNEQYF
clone size: .
CDR3 length: 12
V gene: TRBV6-6
J gene: TRBJ2-7

CDR3 protein: CSARDYGEQFF
clone size: .
CDR3 length: 11
V gene: TRBV20-1
J gene: TRBJ2-1

CDR3 protein: CASSMGLHTGELFF
clone size: .
CDR3 length: 14
V gene: TRBV11-2
J gene: TRBJ2-2

CDR3 protein: CASRGAAYEQYF
clone size: few
CDR3 length: 12
V gene: TRBV11-2
J gene: TRBJ2-7

CDR3 protein: CASSRGQGGYNEQFF
clone size: .
CDR3 length: 15
V gene: TRBV5-1
J gene: TRBJ2-1

CDR3 protein: CASNRVRDQPQHF
clone size: .
CDR3 length: 13
V gene: TRBV6-1
J gene: TRBJ1-5